These T cell receptor beta chains were read from a single sample in a study of shared clonotypes between healthy human individuals. Here immunoSEQ multiplex PCR was the method, and the copy in TCRdb shows in-frame clones only, minus some. The data show about 820,000 clones, 85% to 95% seen once. The material sequenced was naive CD8+ T cells sorted from blood. These receptors were obtained from a man aged 30 to 45 in good health. Both conserved end residues are trimmed from each CDR3. Each record gives: V gene, J gene, CDR3 protein.

TRBV7-9	TRBJ1-2	ASSLGPGLVGYT
TRBV7-8	TRBJ2-1	ASSSWDRVENEQF
TRBV6-4	TRBJ1-2	ASSDYPGGDYGYT
TRBV19	TRBJ1-4	ASTKSREPNEKLF
TRBV11-1	TRBJ2-7	ASSLRQGSSYEQY
TRBV28	TRBJ1-1	ASSLYSRGDRGLISTEAF
TRBV29-1	TRBJ2-7	SVAAVTSYEQY
TRBV2	TRBJ1-2	ASSEEGQIFHGYT
TRBV7-9	TRBJ2-1	ASSLRLGGVEQF
TRBV10-3	TRBJ2-7	AISVGTGTYEQY
TRBV29-1	TRBJ2-1	SGKGLALGNEQF
TRBV7-9	TRBJ2-5	ASSSSGSAGETQY
TRBV13	TRBJ2-7	ASSLGAGDEQY
TRBV6-1	TRBJ2-7	ASSEFRDNSYEQY
TRBV2	TRBJ2-1	ASTQYNEQF
TRBV28	TRBJ1-1	ASSPGRGRGEAF
TRBV5-4	TRBJ2-7	ASGFRGGYEQY
TRBV14	TRBJ2-7	ASSTRASRYEQY
TRBV5-5	TRBJ2-7	ASSTTPSYEQY
TRBV18	TRBJ2-1	ASSPGRGIDNEQF
TRBV27	TRBJ2-1	ASSFLLAASYNEQF
TRBV9	TRBJ2-1	ASSVTSGRVVDEQF
TRBV5-1	TRBJ2-1	ASRPLAGALMYEQF
TRBV6-1	TRBJ1-5	ASSEFYGSNQPQH
TRBV4-3	TRBJ2-1	ASSQGLAGLYNEQF